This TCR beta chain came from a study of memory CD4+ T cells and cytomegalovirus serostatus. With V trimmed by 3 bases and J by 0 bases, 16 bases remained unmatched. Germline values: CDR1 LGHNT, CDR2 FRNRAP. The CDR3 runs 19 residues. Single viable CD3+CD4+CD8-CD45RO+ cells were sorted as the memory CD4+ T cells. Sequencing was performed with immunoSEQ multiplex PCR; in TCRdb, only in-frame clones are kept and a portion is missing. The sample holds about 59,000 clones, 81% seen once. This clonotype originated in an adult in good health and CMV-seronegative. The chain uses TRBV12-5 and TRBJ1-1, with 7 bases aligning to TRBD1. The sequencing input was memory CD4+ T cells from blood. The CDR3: CASGFVVTDRASMNTEAFF. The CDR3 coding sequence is TGTGCTAGTGGTTTCGTAGTAACCGACAGGGCTTCCATGAACACTGAAGCTTTCTTT. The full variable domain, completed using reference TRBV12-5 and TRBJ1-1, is DARVTQTPRHKVTEMGQEVTMRCQPILGHNTVFWYRQTMMQGLELLAYFRNRAPLDDSGMPKDRFSAEMPDATLATLKIQPSEPRDSAVYFCASGFVVTDRASMNTEAFFGQGTRLTVV.